Presented here are 19 T cell receptor beta chains from one specimen sequenced in a study of T-cell memory formation after mild COVID-19. TCRdb reprocessed the 5' RACE reads via MiXCR and lists one record per CDR3 protein. The repertoire holds hundreds of thousands of distinct CDR3 sequences, with around 27% as singletons. Sequencing input: PBMCs or a T cell subset sorted from them (not recorded which). These receptors all stem from an adult woman who had mild COVID-19 (a few samples of this study predate the infection). Cell type and time point are not known.

The sample holds a few counts of this clonotype. The rearrangement joins TRBV9 to TRBJ2-5; D is possibly TRBD2 (5 bases). The CDR3 runs 15 residues. V gave up 3 bases and J gave up 6 bases, with 18 bases separating them. Germline assignment: CDR1 SGDLS and CDR2 YYNGEE. CDR3 region: CASSGRTPGDKTQYF. The DNA of the CDR3 is TGTGCCAGCAGCGGGCGGACTCCCGGGGATAAGACCCAGTACTTC.

A few counts support this clonotype. This rearrangement joins TRBV5-1 to TRBJ2-7; a possible D gene is TRBD1 (6 bases). This CDR3 has 15 residues. The germline CDR1 and CDR2 sequences are SGHRS and YFSETQ. The V end was cut by 4 bases, the J end by 1 base, with 15 bases between. This CDR3 is CASSLGQRLSYEQYF. The DNA of the CDR3 is TGCGCCAGCAGCCTAGGACAGAGACTTTCCTACGAGCAGTACTTC.

This clonotype was counted only a few times. The V gene is TRBV11-3, the J gene TRBJ2-1, with a tentative D call TRBD2 (7 bases). Per the germline V gene, CDR1 is SGHNT and CDR2 is YENEEA. Trimming stripped 5 bases from V and 9 bases from J, with 20 bases between. The length of the CDR3 is 15 residues. The CDR3 spells CASSPGAAGEGEQFF. Written as DNA, the CDR3 is TGTGCCAGCAGCCCTGGGGCGGCAGGGGAGGGTGAGCAGTTCTTC.

There are a few counts of this clonotype. Here the CDR3 reads CSVRGTGDWQFF. The CDR3 coding sequence is TGCAGTGTTAGGGGGACAGGGGATTGGCAGTTCTTC. J is TRBJ2-1 and V is TRBV20-1; the match to TRBD1 covers 10 bases. From germline, CDR1 is DFQATT and CDR2 SNEGSKA (reference sequence). CDR3 length equals 12 residues. The trim removed 7 bases at V and 12 bases at J, leaving 9 bases unmatched.

CDR3: CASRDTYNSPLHF. In DNA form, the CDR3 reads TGTGCCAGCCGGGACACTTATAATTCACCCCTCCACTTT. This chain uses TRBV6-5 with TRBJ1-6; TRBD1 is a possible D gene (6 bases). Trimming removed 8 bases from V and 4 bases from J, with 9 bases in between. The CDR3 has 13 residues. Germline V CDR1 and CDR2: MNHEY, SVGAGI.

The chain is built from TRBV5-5 and TRBJ2-7; 8 bases are a match to TRBD1. The CDR3 totals 15 residues. V was pared by 0 bases and J by 1 base, with 3 bases of the junction left unmatched. Looked up from germline, CDR1 is SGHKS and CDR2 is YYEKEE (reference sequence). The CDR3 spells CASSLDWTGSYEQYF. The DNA of the CDR3 is TGTGCCAGCAGCTTGGATTGGACAGGGTCCTACGAGCAGTACTTC.

The rearrangement joins TRBV5-1 to TRBJ2-3; 9 bases map to TRBD2. V shed 2 bases, J shed 8 bases, and the junction held 12 bases outside the gene matches. CDR3 size: 16 residues. Germline V gives CDR1 SGHRS, CDR2 YFSETQ. CDR3 DNA sequence: TGCGCCAGCAGCTTCTTTCCGGGACTAGCAAGGGGTACGCAGTATTTT. Protein: CASSFFPGLARGTQYF.

The chain links TRBV7-8 to TRBJ1-1, with D perhaps matching TRBD1 (5 bases). Trimming took off 0 bases at V and 1 base at J, with 12 bases between the two ends. This CDR3 is 16 amino acids long. CDR1 SGHVS and CDR2 FQNEAQ come from the germline V gene. The DNA for the CDR3 is TGTGCCAGCAGCTTAGCCTTGTTTGGGGGGAACACTGAAGCTTTCTTT. Translating gives CASSLALFGGNTEAFF.

This clonotype was detected only a few times. The genes are TRBV5-6 and TRBJ2-7; D perhaps matches TRBD1 (5 bases). Trimming removed 2 bases from V and 7 bases from J, with 16 bases in between. The germline V gene encodes CDR1 SGHDT and CDR2 YYEEEE. The CDR3 totals 14 residues. In DNA, the CDR3 is TGTGCCAGCAGCTTCGTAGGGGTCCCCAGGGAGCAGTACTTC. Protein product: CASSFVGVPREQYF.

The table lists this clonotype with a count of one. The gene calls are TRBV20-1 and TRBJ1-2; a weak D match, TRBD1 (6 bases). Germline-derived CDR1 and CDR2 are DFQATT and SNEGSKA (reference sequence). Trimming pared 6 bases from V and 4 bases from J, leaving 18 bases between. The length of the CDR3 is 14 residues. The CDR3 DNA is TGCAGTGCGCGGGGGATCGACAGGAGCTATGGCTACACCTTC. This encodes CSARGIDRSYGYTF.

This clonotype was counted only a few times. V and J are TRBV28 and TRBJ1-5; D is unclear. CDR3 length: 15 amino acids. V lost 3 bases, J lost 1 base, and 10 bases lay in between. The germline V gene encodes CDR1 MDHEN and CDR2 SYDVKM. CDR3 bases: TGTGCCAGCAGTTTCACCTTAGGGAGCAATCAGCCCCAGCATTTT. Translated: CASSFTLGSNQPQHF.

V and J are TRBV7-9 and TRBJ2-2; 7 nucleotides line up with TRBD2. V trimming: 5 bases; J trimming: 0 bases; junction bases outside the gene matches: 6. Germline V lookup: CDR1 SEHNR, CDR2 FQNEAQ (reference sequence). The CDR3 spans 16 residues. CDR3 region: CASSQRLAANTGELFF. CDR3 DNA: TGTGCCAGCAGCCAGAGACTAGCCGCGAACACCGGGGAGCTGTTTTTT.

This clonotype has just a few counts. The gene calls are TRBV7-6 and TRBJ2-7; 8 bases line up with TRBD2. Germline assignment: CDR1 SGHVS and CDR2 FNYEAQ. There are 18 residues in the CDR3. V lost 1 base to trimming and J lost 6 bases; unmatched junction nucleotides: 17. This chain's CDR3 is CASSLGVGSSGSSTEQYF. DNA for the CDR3: TGTGCCAGCAGCTTAGGAGTAGGTTCGAGCGGGAGTTCGACCGAGCAGTACTTC.

This clonotype was seen a few times. The V call is TRBV7-2, the J call TRBJ1-1; TRBD1 might be the D (5 bases). Germline values: CDR1 SGHTA, CDR2 FQGNSA. V lost 6 bases and J lost 11, with 22 bases in between. The CDR3 loop spans 14 amino acids. For the CDR3, the DNA is TGTGCCAGCAGACAACTTATAGGGGTGGGACCGGCTTTCTTT. Amino acid sequence: CASRQLIGVGPAFF.

The chain carries TRBV2 and TRBJ1-5; no clear D. With 5 bases removed from V and 2 bases from J, the gap between germline ends came to 7 bases. The CDR3 runs to 13 residues. Germline values: CDR1 SNHLY, CDR2 FYNNEI. The CDR3 spells CASSSPGNQPQHF. The DNA for the CDR3 is TGTGCCAGCAGTAGTCCCGGCAATCAGCCCCAGCATTTT.

A few counts support this clonotype. The chain recombines TRBV12-3 or TRBV12-4 with TRBJ1-5; tentative D call: TRBD1 (6 bases). Trimming left V 11 bases short and J 0 bases short, with 23 bases between. CDR3 length: 17 residues. The DNA for the CDR3 is TGTGCCCCGCCCCCGGGGGCCCCTTGCAATAGCAATCAGCCCCAGCATTTT. Translation gives CAPPPGAPCNSNQPQHF.

This sequence joins TRBV29-1 and TRBJ2-1; 8 nucleotides line up with TRBD1. Germline V gene sequence: CDR1 SQVTM, CDR2 ANQGSEA. The CDR3 is made up of 13 amino acids. V lost 7 bases to trimming and J lost 9 bases; unmatched junction nucleotides: 11. The CDR3 nucleotides are TGCAGCGCTTCGGACAGGGAAGCCAGTGAGCAGTTCTTC. Amino acids: CSASDREASEQFF.

This clonotype was found a few times. The chain uses TRBV12-3 or TRBV12-4 and TRBJ1-2; D is unclear. V lost 8 bases, J lost 0 bases, and 7 bases lay in between. The CDR3 has 12 residues. DNA for the CDR3: TGTGCCAGCTCCAGAGCTAACTATGGCTACACCTTC. Protein: CASSRANYGYTF.

The chain has TRBV6-5 and TRBJ1-2, with D maybe TRBD1 (6 bases). Trimming removed 5 bases from V and 8 bases from J, with 18 bases in between. CDR1 is MNHEY and CDR2 is SVGAGI in the germline V gene. The CDR3 totals 14 residues. The CDR3 loop is CASSKTGSLRGYTF. The CDR3 DNA reads TGTGCCAGCAGTAAAACAGGGTCTTTGAGAGGCTACACCTTC.